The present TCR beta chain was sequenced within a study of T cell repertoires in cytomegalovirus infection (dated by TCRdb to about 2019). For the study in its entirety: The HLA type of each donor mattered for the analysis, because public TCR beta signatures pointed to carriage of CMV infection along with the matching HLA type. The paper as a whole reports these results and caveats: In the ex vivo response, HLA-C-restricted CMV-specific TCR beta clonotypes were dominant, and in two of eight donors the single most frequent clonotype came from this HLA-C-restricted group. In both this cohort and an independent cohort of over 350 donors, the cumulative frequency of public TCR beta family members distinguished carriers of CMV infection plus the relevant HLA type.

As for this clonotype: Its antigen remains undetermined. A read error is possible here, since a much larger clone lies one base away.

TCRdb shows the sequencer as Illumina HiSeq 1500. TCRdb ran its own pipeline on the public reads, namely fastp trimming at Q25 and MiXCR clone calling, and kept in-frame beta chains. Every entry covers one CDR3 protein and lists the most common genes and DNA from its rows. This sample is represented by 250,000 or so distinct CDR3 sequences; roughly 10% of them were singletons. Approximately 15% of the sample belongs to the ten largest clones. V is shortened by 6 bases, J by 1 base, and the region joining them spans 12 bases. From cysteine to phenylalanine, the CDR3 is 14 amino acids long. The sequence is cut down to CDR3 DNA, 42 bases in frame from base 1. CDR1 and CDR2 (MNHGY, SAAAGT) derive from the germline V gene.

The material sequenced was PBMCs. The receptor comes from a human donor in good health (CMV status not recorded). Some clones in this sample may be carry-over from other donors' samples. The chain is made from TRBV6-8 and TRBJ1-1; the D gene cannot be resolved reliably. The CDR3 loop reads CASSQDGQNTEAFF. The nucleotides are TGTGCCAGCAGCCAGGACGGCCAGAACACTGAAGCTTTCTTT.